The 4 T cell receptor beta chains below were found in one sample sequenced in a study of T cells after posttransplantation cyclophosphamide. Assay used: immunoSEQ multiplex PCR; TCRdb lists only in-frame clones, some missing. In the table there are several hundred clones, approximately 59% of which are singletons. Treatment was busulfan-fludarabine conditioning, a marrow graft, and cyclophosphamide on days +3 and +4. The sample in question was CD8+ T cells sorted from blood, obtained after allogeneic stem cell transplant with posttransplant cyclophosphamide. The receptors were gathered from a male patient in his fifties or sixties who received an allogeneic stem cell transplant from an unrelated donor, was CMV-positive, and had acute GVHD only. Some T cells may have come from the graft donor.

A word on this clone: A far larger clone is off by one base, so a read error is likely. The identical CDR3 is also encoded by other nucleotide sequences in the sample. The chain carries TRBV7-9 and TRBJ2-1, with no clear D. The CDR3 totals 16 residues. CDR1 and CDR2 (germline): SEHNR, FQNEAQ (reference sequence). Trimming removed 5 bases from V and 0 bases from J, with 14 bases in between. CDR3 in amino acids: CASSQEAQSSYNEQFF. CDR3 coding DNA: TGTGCCAGCAGCCAAGAAGCACAGAGCTCCTACAATGAGCAGTTCTTC.

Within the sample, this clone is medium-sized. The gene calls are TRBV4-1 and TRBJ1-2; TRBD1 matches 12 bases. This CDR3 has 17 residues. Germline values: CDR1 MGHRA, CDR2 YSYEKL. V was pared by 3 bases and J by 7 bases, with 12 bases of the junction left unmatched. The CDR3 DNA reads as TGCGCCAGCAGCCAGGACCAAGGGACAGGGGGCGCGAGTGGCTACACCTTC. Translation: CASSQDQGTGGASGYTF.

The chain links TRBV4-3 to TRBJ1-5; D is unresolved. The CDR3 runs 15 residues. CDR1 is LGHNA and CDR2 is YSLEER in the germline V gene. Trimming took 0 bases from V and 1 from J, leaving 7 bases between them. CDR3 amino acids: CASSQDLVSNQPQHF. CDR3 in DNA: TGCGCCAGCAGCCAAGACCTAGTCAGCAATCAGCCCCAGCATTTT.

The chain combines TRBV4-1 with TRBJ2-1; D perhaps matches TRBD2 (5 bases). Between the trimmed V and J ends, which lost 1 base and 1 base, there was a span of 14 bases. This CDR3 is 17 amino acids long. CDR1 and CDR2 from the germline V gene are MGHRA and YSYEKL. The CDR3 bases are TGCGCCAGCAGCCAAGCCGCGTTTAGCGCGTCCTACAATGAGCAGTTCTTC. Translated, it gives CASSQAAFSASYNEQFF.